The source of this T cell receptor (beta chain) is a study of memory CD8 T cells in hepatitis C reinfection. CDR1 SEHNR and CDR2 FQNEAQ come from the germline V gene (reference sequence). The CDR3 sequence is 16 residues long. Trimming took 4 bases from V and 4 from J; bases not matched to a gene: 13. Sample time point: late/post reinfection, 12 to 24 weeks after detection. Sorted cells were sequenced directly ex vivo without any in vitro expansion. The data were produced by immunoSEQ multiplex PCR, yet TCRdb's version contains in-frame clones alone and is incomplete. The table includes about 46,000 clones, roughly 89% detected once.

Sequencing was performed on naive CD8+ T cells sorted from blood. The chain uses TRBV7-9 and TRBJ2-7, with 7 bases that match TRBD1. The TCR originated in a man in his late teens or twenties with hepatitis C virus infection. CDR3 bases: TGTGCCAGCAGCTCATCAACGGGACAGACTTTATACGAGCAGTACTTC. Its translation: CASSSSTGQTLYEQYF.